The clone carrying this T cell receptor (beta chain) was observed a handful of times. Its antigen is not known. The germline gives CDR1 SEHNR, CDR2 FQNEAQ (reference sequence). V was trimmed by 1 base and J by 0 bases, leaving 12 bases between them. This CDR3 region has 17 residues. The data derive from a study of T cell clonotyping in hematopoietic cell transplantation. Findings of the study overall: Pathologically expanded recipient clonotypes increased progressively from day 30 to day 180 as diversity fell.

Sequenced by immunoSEQ multiplex PCR; TCRdb stores in-frame clones only, minus some. The data show over a thousand clones, roughly 80% seen once. V and J are TRBV7-9 and TRBJ2-2; D is uncertain. The source material was PBMCs, sampled 30 days after allogeneic stem cell transplant. The source is a female patient aged 45 to 65 who had an allogeneic stem cell transplant, so the T cells may come from the graft donor. Some clones in this sample may be carry-over from other donors' samples. The CDR3 reads CASSLGGLGANTGELFF. CDR3 DNA: TGTGCCAGCAGCTTAGGGGGATTGGGCGCGAACACCGGGGAGCTGTTTTTT.